This entry lists 11 T cell receptor beta chains sequenced from one sample in a study of human T cells and chemical hapten exposure. TCRdb passed the RACE reads through MiXCR, listing each CDR3 protein once. This table has just over 350,000 distinct CDR3 sequences, around 6% appearing once. Described time point: patch test 2, 6 weeks after DPC sensitization. Treatment described: therapeutic diphenylcyclopropenone sensitization with weekly scalp DPC. The material was whole blood, obtained in connection with sensitization to the hapten diphenylcyclopropenone (DPC). These receptors were obtained from a woman in her late teens or twenties with alopecia areata. Some clones in this sample may be carry-over from other donors' samples.

This clonotype occurred a few times. This chain joins TRBV5-1 and TRBJ2-7, with 12 bases identical to TRBD2. Germline CDR1 SGHRS, CDR2 YFSETQ. J was trimmed by 1 base and V by 4 bases; bases with no gene match: 6. There are 16 residues in the CDR3. As DNA, the CDR3 is TGCGCCAGCAGCCCAACGACTAGCGGGGGATCCTACGAGCAGTACTTC. Its translation is CASSPTTSGGSYEQYF.

This clonotype has just a few counts. The chain uses TRBV7-9 and TRBJ2-1; a possible D gene is TRBD2 (5 bases). The CDR3 contains 20 residues. The V gene's germline CDR1 is SEHNR and CDR2 FQNEAQ (reference sequence). V was pared by 1 base and J by 0 bases, with 22 bases between. CDR3 sequence reads: CASSLGRESHRLSSYNEQFF. The DNA of the CDR3 is TGTGCCAGCAGCTTAGGTCGGGAAAGCCATCGTCTTAGCTCCTACAATGAGCAGTTCTTC.

This clonotype was observed many times. The gene calls are TRBV29-1 and TRBJ2-7; 10 nucleotides match TRBD1. Germline V CDR1 and CDR2: SQVTM, ANQGSEA. The CDR3 covers 13 residues. Losses at the gene ends were 2 bases for V and 3 bases for J; bases not matched to a gene: 1. The CDR3 sequence: CSVERDRGYEQYF. Written as DNA, the CDR3 is TGCAGCGTTGAACGGGACAGGGGCTACGAGCAGTACTTC.

This clonotype was recorded at least ten times. The chain has TRBV10-3 and TRBJ2-2, with D hard to call. Germline assignment: CDR1 ENHRY and CDR2 SYGVKD. Between the trimmed V and J ends, which lost 8 bases and 3 bases, there was a span of 7 bases. This CDR3 comprises 12 residues. The DNA of the CDR3 is TGTGCCATCGAGGCCGACACCGGGGAGCTGTTTTTT. Encoded protein: CAIEADTGELFF.

This clonotype was detected many times. The chain combines TRBV6-5 with TRBJ1-2; D remains unclear. This CDR3 comprises 13 residues. CDR1 MNHEY and CDR2 SVGAGI come from the germline V gene. Trimming took off 4 bases at V and 6 bases at J, with 12 bases between the two ends. CDR3 DNA: TGTGCCAGCAGTTTTGGGCAAAACAATGGCTACACCTTC. Translating it yields CASSFGQNNGYTF.

Details on this clonotype: A clone one base away is much larger, so this may be a read error. The V call is TRBV6-2 or TRBV6-3, the J call TRBJ2-5; D ambiguous. The CDR3 has 12 residues. Germline V gives CDR1 MNHEY, CDR2 SVGEGT. V was clipped by 0 bases and J by 4 bases, with 3 bases between them. The DNA for the CDR3 is TGTGCCAGCAGTTACTCGCCAGAGACCCAGTACTTC. Translation: CASSYSPETQYF.

This clonotype was found many times. V usage is TRBV27 and J usage is TRBJ1-6; no definite D call. V gave up 6 bases and J gave up 6 bases, with 6 bases separating them. The germline gives CDR1 MNHEY, CDR2 SMNVEV (reference sequence). The CDR3 contains 12 residues. The CDR3 region is CASSDVNSPLHF. DNA of the CDR3: TGTGCCAGCAGCGACGTTAATTCACCCCTCCACTTT.

This clonotype was observed at least ten times. The gene calls are TRBV24-1 and TRBJ1-5; possible D gene TRBD1, 5 bases. Germline loops: CDR1 KGHDR, CDR2 SFDVKD. CDR3 length equals 17 residues. With 7 bases removed from V and 2 bases from J, the gap between germline ends came to 20 bases. The CDR3 DNA sequence: TGTGCCACCAGCGCTGGGGACCGATCATATGGCAATCAGCCCCAGCATTTT. This translates into CATSAGDRSYGNQPQHF.

This rearrangement joins TRBV20-1 to TRBJ2-3, with 8 bases aligning to TRBD2. CDR3 length equals 14 residues. V gave up 6 bases and J gave up 4 bases; unmatched junction bases: 9. CDR1 and CDR2 from the germline V gene are DFQATT and SNEGSKA (reference sequence). Here the CDR3 DNA reads TGCAGTGCCCGGGGGGGCCTGGGACCAGATACGCAGTATTTT. It translates to CSARGGLGPDTQYF.

The table lists this clonotype with a few counts. The gene calls are TRBV5-8 and TRBJ2-3; possible D gene TRBD1, 5 bases. V shed 0 bases and J shed 4 bases, with 6 bases lying between them. CDR1 SGHTS and CDR2 YDEGEE come from the germline V gene. The CDR3 runs 13 residues. CDR3 sequence (DNA): TGTGCCAGCAGCTTGGAAGGGGCAGATACGCAGTATTTT. Its translation: CASSLEGADTQYF.

This clonotype has more than one count but fewer than ten. V gene TRBV12-3 or TRBV12-4 combines with J gene TRBJ2-5; D remains ambiguous. The CDR3 extends over 12 amino acids. V was trimmed by 2 bases and J by 4 bases, leaving 5 bases between them. CDR3 in DNA: TGTGCCAGCAGTTTATTCGGAGAGACCCAGTACTTC. Translated, it gives CASSLFGETQYF.